Sequencing of this T cell receptor beta chain was carried out in a study of vaccination and CD4 T cells after COVID-19. The CDR3 runs to 11 residues. V shed 4 bases and J shed 4 bases, with 7 bases lying between them. Germline loops: CDR1 DFQATT, CDR2 SNEGSKA (reference sequence). About this clonotype: The antigen remains undetermined.

Once obtained from cultured CD4+ T cells, the DNA was sequenced using the Oncomine TCR Beta short-read assay. TCRdb processed the PCR reads anew with MiXCR; each CDR3 protein has one entry. In the table there are 9,500 to 15,000 distinct CDR3 sequences, roughly 48% of which are singletons. Treatment defined: approximately 9-day PBMC culture with coronavirus spike peptide pools or control peptides (ViraFEST assay). The rearrangement links TRBV20-1 to TRBJ2-5; D unclear. Material for sequencing was CD4+ T cells from blood, cultured in vitro. The source is a human donor who had recovered from COVID-19. The CDR3 DNA reads as TGCAGTGCTACAGCCAGAGAGACCCAGTACTTC. Translating gives CSATARETQYF.